This TCR beta chain came from a study of blood T cell repertoires in COVID-19. Background on the study: Collection of acute and convalescent COVID-19 samples took place in the United States, Italy and Spain. From T cells, B-cell-depleted T cells, or PBMCs came the material, which was cDNA or gDNA.

Original data processing: Estimates of nucleated cell counts were drawn from the amplification of reference gene primers. Only in-frame clones appear in the TCRdb table, and some are missing; sequencing was by immunoSEQ multiplex PCR. V and J calls and clone size are given by that table; D and trimming were obtained from the DNA. The sample shows about 110,000 clones, less than 75% of them seen only once. This receptor was taken from a woman aged 60-75 years with acute or convalescent COVID-19. Input material: peripheral blood.

CDR3 sequence: CASSPPGTGDANYGYTF. The CDR3 bases are TGTGCCAGCTCACCACCCGGGACAGGGGACGCTAACTATGGCTACACCTTC. The chain couples TRBV18 to TRBJ1-2; TRBD1 matches at 10 bases. The CDR3 loop spans 17 amino acids. V trimming: 0 bases; J trimming: 0 bases; junction bases outside the gene matches: 4. Germline V CDR1 and CDR2: KGHSH, LQKENI. The variable domain in full, with the rest retrieved from reference TRBV18 and TRBJ1-2, is NAGVMQNPRHLVRRRGQEARLRCSPMKGHSHVYWYRQLPEEGLKFMVYLQKENIIDESGMPKERFSAEFPKEGPSILRIQQVVRGDSAAYFCASSPPGTGDANYGYTFGSGTRLTVV.